This T cell receptor (beta chain) originates from a study of T cells after yellow fever vaccination. TCRdb passed the 5' RACE reads through MiXCR, listing each CDR3 protein once. The repertoire holds about 360,000 distinct CDR3 sequences, 6.2% seen once, with 15% in the top ten. CDR3 size: 15 residues. Germline V CDR1 and CDR2: SEHNR, FQNEAQ (reference sequence). V dropped 7 bases and J dropped 3; count of bases not matched to a gene: 10. This clonotype was observed a handful of times. V is TRBV7-9 and J is TRBJ2-7, with TRBD1 matching 9 bases. Sequenced material: PBMCs, taken 5 days after the yellow fever booster vaccination. This receptor was obtained from a man aged 30-40 years who received the YFV17D yellow fever vaccine. The CDR3 region has the DNA TGTGCCAGCAATAATGAAGGGGACAGGGTCTACGAGCAGTACTTC. This gives the protein CASNNEGDRVYEQYF.